These T cell receptor beta chains were read from a single sample in a study of T cell changes during pregnancy in multiple sclerosis. Libraries were prepared by immunoSEQ multiplex PCR; TCRdb keeps only in-frame clonotypes and omits some of them. Of about 40,000 clones listed, approximately 90% were seen once; the top ten hold roughly 4%. The source was CD8+ T cells from peripheral blood mononuclear cells, collected in the first trimester of pregnancy. Source of these receptors: a female donor with multiple sclerosis, enrolled in a pregnancy study. The CDR3 runs from the conserved cysteine through the conserved F or W. D genes are given only for firm matches. A clone size is listed for some rows: how often the clone was seen (once, few, many), or a class if it is expanded.

j_gene,v_gene,abundance,d_gene,CDR3nt,CDR3aa
TRBJ2-7,TRBV6-1,.,TRBD2,TGTGCCAGCAGTGAAACTAGCGCCTCCTACGAGCAGTACTTC,CASSETSASYEQYF
TRBJ2-1,TRBV4-3,.,TRBD2,TGCGCCAGCAGCCAAGAGAGTAGCGGGGTTTACAATGAGCAGTTCTTC,CASSQESSGVYNEQFF
TRBJ2-7,TRBV6-5,.,.,TGTGCCAGCAGTTACGGCAGGGCCTACGAGCAGTACTTC,CASSYGRAYEQYF
TRBJ2-3,TRBV19,.,TRBD1,TGTGCCAGTAGTATTGAAGGACAGGGGACAGATACGCAGTATTTT,CASSIEGQGTDTQYF
TRBJ1-1,TRBV19,once,.,TGTGCCAGTACCCCTACGGGGGACTCGGAAGCTTTCTTT,CASTPTGDSEAFF
TRBJ1-2,TRBV9,.,.,TGTGCCAGCAGCGGGCCTGAGCCGAGGAGGGCGGACTATGGCTACACCTTC,CASSGPEPRRADYGYTF
TRBJ2-7,TRBV9,.,.,TGTGCCAGCAGCGTAGGACGGGGGCAGGGGGTCTACGAGCAGTACTTC,CASSVGRGQGVYEQYF
TRBJ2-7,TRBV11-2,.,.,TGTGCCAGCAGCTTAGACCCTAGCTACGAGCAGTACTTC,CASSLDPSYEQYF
TRBJ1-2,TRBV5-6,.,TRBD1,TGTGCCAGCAGCTCTGCCGGGACAGAGTCCCTTGGAGACACCTTC,CASSSAGTESLGDTF
TRBJ1-1,TRBV4-2,.,.,TGTGCCAGCAGCTATCCCAGGGTGAACACTGAAGCTTTCTTT,CASSYPRVNTEAFF
TRBJ1-1,TRBV4-3,.,TRBD1,TGCGCCAGCAGCCAAGAAATTTGGACAGGGGGTGATGAAGCTTTCTTT,CASSQEIWTGGDEAFF
TRBJ2-3,TRBV12-5,.,TRBD2,TGTGCTAGCGCGGGAGACACAGATACGCAGTATTTT,CASAGDTDTQYF
TRBJ1-3,TRBV2,.,TRBD1,TGTGCCAGCTTACAGGGGACCCGCTCTGGAAACACCATATATTTT,CASLQGTRSGNTIYF
TRBJ2-1,TRBV7-2,.,.,TGTGCCAGCAGCTTAGGAGGGGGTGAGCAGTTCTTC,CASSLGGGEQFF
TRBJ2-1,TRBV5-6,.,.,TGTGCCAGCAGCCTATGGACAGCGTCGGCTGAGCAGTTCTTC,CASSLWTASAEQFF
TRBJ2-4,TRBV6-4,medium-sized,TRBD1,TGTGCCAGCAGTGAGGGGGACAGCAAAAACATTCAGTACTTC,CASSEGDSKNIQYF
TRBJ1-1,TRBV20-1,many,TRBD1,TGCAGGACAGGGGGAAGCACTGAAGCTTTCTTT,CRTGGSTEAFF
TRBJ2-3,TRBV5-5,.,TRBD1,TGTGCCAGCAGCTTGGTAGGGGGCGGCCTCACAGATACGCAGTATTTT,CASSLVGGGLTDTQYF
TRBJ1-1,TRBV9,once,.,TGTGCCAGCAGCGTAGGGTCCCAGGGCATATACACTGAAGCTTTCTTT,CASSVGSQGIYTEAFF
TRBJ2-3,TRBV12-5,.,TRBD2,TGTGCTAGTGCCCAACTAGCGGGGGGCCCGAACACAGATACGCAGTATTTT,CASAQLAGGPNTDTQYF
TRBJ1-5,TRBV4-2,.,.,TGTGCCAGCAGCCAAGAGCCATACAGGGTCAATCAGCCCCAGCATTTT,CASSQEPYRVNQPQHF
TRBJ2-5,TRBV19,.,TRBD1,TGTGCCAGTAGTTATGGGGACAGGATATACCAAGAGACCCAGTACTTC,CASSYGDRIYQETQYF
TRBJ2-5,TRBV5-6,once,.,TGTGCCAGCAGCTTGGCAGGGGATATGTACCAAGAGACCCAGTACTTC,CASSLAGDMYQETQYF
TRBJ2-3,TRBV7-9,.,.,TGTGCCAGCAGCCATGGCACAGATACGCAGTATTTT,CASSHGTDTQYF
TRBJ2-1,TRBV9,.,TRBD2,TGTGCCAGCAGCGCCCCGAGCGGGGGGGCCTCTAATGAGCAGTTCTTC,CASSAPSGGASNEQFF
TRBJ1-2,TRBV6-5,once,TRBD1,TGTGCCAGCAGCTCGGACAGGGTGACGGATGGCTACACCTTC,CASSSDRVTDGYTF
TRBJ1-4,TRBV7-2,.,.,TGTGCCAGCAGCTTAGCAGGAGGACCTAATGAAAAACTGTTTTTT,CASSLAGGPNEKLFF